This T cell receptor beta chain was profiled in a study of OX40 agonist ivuxolimab in advanced cancers. For the study at large: With ivuxolimab, an agonistic anti-OX40 (CD134) antibody, patients were treated. Dose-escalation patients were diagnosed with hepatocellular carcinoma, melanoma, renal cell cancer or head and neck cancer.

TCRdb's table, derived via immunoSEQ multiplex PCR, lists solely in-frame clones and lacks some. The sample yields tens of thousands of clones, roughly 84% seen once. Comments on this clone: Its target is unknown.

Overall study findings and caveats: Clonal expansion by week 6 occurred in CD4+ and CD8+ blood T cells (at 0.1 to 3.0 mg/kg).

Sample: CD4+ or CD8+ T cells sorted from blood, taken in a trial of the OX40 agonist ivuxolimab. The receptor's source is an adult with an advanced solid tumor such as melanoma, head and neck, liver or kidney cancer.

DNA for the CDR3: TGTGCCAGCAGCGCCGCGGCGGGGACAGGGGGCCGATGGGCTGGAAACACCATATATTTT. This codes for CASSAAAGTGGRWAGNTIYF. V usage is TRBV9 and J usage is TRBJ1-3, with 12 positions matching TRBD1. The CDR3 length is 20 residues. The germline V gene has CDR1 SGDLS and CDR2 YYNGEE. The V gene end was trimmed by 3 bases and the J gene end by 2 bases; junction bases not matched to a gene: 15. Together with reference TRBV9 and TRBJ1-3, the CDR3 gives the full variable domain: DSGVTQTPKHLITATGQRVTLRCSPRSGDLSVYWYQQSLDQGLQFLIQYYNGEERAKGNILERFSAQQFPDLHSELNLSSLELGDSALYFCASSAAAGTGGRWAGNTIYFGEGSWLTVV.